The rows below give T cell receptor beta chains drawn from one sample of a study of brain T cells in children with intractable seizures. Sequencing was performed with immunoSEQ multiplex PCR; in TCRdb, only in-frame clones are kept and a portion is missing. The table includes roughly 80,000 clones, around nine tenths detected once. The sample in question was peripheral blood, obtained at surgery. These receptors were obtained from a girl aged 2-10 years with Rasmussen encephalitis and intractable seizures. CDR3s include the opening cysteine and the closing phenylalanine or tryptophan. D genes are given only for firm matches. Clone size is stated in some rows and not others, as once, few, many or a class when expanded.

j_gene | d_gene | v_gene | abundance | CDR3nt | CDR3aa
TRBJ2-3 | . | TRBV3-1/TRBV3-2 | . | TGTGCCAGCAGCCAATTGAGGGATACGCAGTATTTT | CASSQLRDTQYF
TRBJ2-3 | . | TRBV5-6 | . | TGTGCCAGCAGCCATTTGGGTGAAACAGGGAACACAGATACGCAGTATTTT | CASSHLGETGNTDTQYF
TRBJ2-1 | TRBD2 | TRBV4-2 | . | TGTGCCAGCAGCTTCCGGGGGGGCAATGAGCAGTTCTTC | CASSFRGGNEQFF
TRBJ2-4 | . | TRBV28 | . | TGTGCCAGCAGTTTGGGGGGCGTTACGGTGGACATTCAGTACTTC | CASSLGGVTVDIQYF
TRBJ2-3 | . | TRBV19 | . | TGTGCCAGTAGTCTCTCTAGCACAGATACGCAGTATTTT | CASSLSSTDTQYF
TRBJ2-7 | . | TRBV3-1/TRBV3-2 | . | TGTGCCAGCAGCGAGGATGCCTACGAGCAGTACTTC | CASSEDAYEQYF
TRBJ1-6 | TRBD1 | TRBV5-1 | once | TGCGCCAGCAGCTTGTCATTTGAAGGGGGCTTTAATTCACCCCTCCACTTT | CASSLSFEGGFNSPLHF
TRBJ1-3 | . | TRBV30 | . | TGTGCCTGGAGGGGGGGAATAGGGAACTCTGGAAACACCATATATTTT | CAWRGGIGNSGNTIYF
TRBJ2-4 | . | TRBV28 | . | TGTGCCAGCAGTTCCCCGGGACCAAACATTCAGTACTTC | CASSSPGPNIQYF
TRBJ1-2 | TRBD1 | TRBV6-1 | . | TGTGCCAGCAGAGAAGACAGGGGAAGATTGATCTATGGCTACACCTTC | CASREDRGRLIYGYTF
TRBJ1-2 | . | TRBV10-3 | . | TGTGCCATCGCCTCGTTGGGAAGGGACCCTGGCTACACCTTC | CAIASLGRDPGYTF
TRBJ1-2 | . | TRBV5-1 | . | TGCGCCAGCAGCTTGGACGCAGGGACCCGCTACACCTTC | CASSLDAGTRYTF
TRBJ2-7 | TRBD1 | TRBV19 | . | TGTGCCAGTAGTATGGTCAGACAGGGGACTTCCTACGAGCAGTACTTC | CASSMVRQGTSYEQYF
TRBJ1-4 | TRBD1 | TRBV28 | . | TGTGCCAGCAGTTTATCCCCGACCGGGACAGGGGGCCGACTGTTTTTT | CASSLSPTGTGGRLFF
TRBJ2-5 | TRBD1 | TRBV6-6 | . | TGTGCCAGCAGCCCAGGGGGCGGAGAGACCCAGTACTTC | CASSPGGGETQYF
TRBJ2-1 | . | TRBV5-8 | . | TGTGCCAGCACCTCTCTTAGGGTAGGGATCTTC | CASTSLRVGIF
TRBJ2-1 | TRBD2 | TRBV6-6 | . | TGTGCCAGCACCCCAGCGGGAGCCTTAGAGCAGTTCTTC | CASTPAGALEQFF
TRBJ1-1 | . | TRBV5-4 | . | TGTGCCAGCAGCTCCATGACAGCCGAAGCTTTCTTT | CASSSMTAEAFF
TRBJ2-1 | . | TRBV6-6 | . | TGTGCCAGCAGTTTCTCGGAAGGCCGACTGGAGCAGTTCTTC | CASSFSEGRLEQFF
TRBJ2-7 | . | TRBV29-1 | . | TGCAGCGTTGTTGCGGAAAGCTCCTACGAGCAGTACTTC | CSVVAESSYEQYF
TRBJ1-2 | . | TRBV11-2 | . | TGTGCCAGCAGCAGGGAAACGGATGAAGGCTACACCTTC | CASSRETDEGYTF
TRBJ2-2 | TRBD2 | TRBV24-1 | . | TGTGCCACCAGGGGAGCGGGACGGACCGGGGAGCTGTTTTTT | CATRGAGRTGELFF
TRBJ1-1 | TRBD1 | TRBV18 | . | TGTGCCAGCTCGGTGAGGGGGCAGGGCACTGAAGCTTTCTTT | CASSVRGQGTEAFF
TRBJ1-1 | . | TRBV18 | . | TGTGCCAGCTCTAGGGGGACCGCCCTGAACACTGAAGCTTTCTTT | CASSRGTALNTEAFF
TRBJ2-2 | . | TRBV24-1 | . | TGTGCCACCAGGGGAGCCGGGACGTCCACCGGGGAGCTGTTTTTT | CATRGAGTSTGELFF
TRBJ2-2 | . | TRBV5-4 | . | TGTGCCAGCAGCTCGCGGACTCGAAACCCGGGGGAGCTGTTTTTT | CASSSRTRNPGELFF
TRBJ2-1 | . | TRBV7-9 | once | TGTGCCAGCAGCAAGCTAGCCGGGGAGCAGTTCTTC | CASSKLAGEQFF
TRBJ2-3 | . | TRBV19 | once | TGTGCCAGTAGTCCTGGGGGTGAGACAGATACGCAGTATTTT | CASSPGGETDTQYF
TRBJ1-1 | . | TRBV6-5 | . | TGTGCCAGCAGCGATACTGTGATGAACACTGAAGCTTTCTTT | CASSDTVMNTEAFF
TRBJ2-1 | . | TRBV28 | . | TGTGCCAGCAGACTTTCCTACAATGAGCAGTTCTTC | CASRLSYNEQFF
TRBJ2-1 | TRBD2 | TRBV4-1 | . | TGCGCCAGCAGCCAATCTATGACTAGCGGGGTTGACAATGAGCAGTTCTTC | CASSQSMTSGVDNEQFF
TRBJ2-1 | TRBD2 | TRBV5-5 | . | TGTGCCAGCAGCCCGCTAGCGGGGGGGCGGTACAATGAGCAGTTCTTC | CASSPLAGGRYNEQFF
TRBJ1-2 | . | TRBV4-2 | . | TGTGCCAGCAGCCAAGAGGCAGGGAGGGGTCGTGGCTACACCTTC | CASSQEAGRGRGYTF
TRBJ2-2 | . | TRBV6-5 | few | TGTGCCAGCAGTAGGCTAGCCACCGGGGAGCTGTTTTTT | CASSRLATGELFF
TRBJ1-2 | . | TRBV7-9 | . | TGTGCCAGCAGCTTAGGACACTCCTCGGGTAACTATGGCTACACCTTC | CASSLGHSSGNYGYTF
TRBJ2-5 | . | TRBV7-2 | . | TGTGCCAGCAGCCCCCTTGAGACCCAGTACTTC | CASSPLETQYF
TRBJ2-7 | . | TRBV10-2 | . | TGCGCCAGCAGACCAGGATCCTACGAGCAGTACTTC | CASRPGSYEQYF
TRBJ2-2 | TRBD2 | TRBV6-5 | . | TGTGCCAGCAGCTGGGAGGGACTCAACACCGGGGAGCTGTTTTTT | CASSWEGLNTGELFF
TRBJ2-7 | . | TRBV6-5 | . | TGTGCCAGCAGGAGACGACAGTACAACTACGAGCAGTACTTC | CASRRRQYNYEQYF
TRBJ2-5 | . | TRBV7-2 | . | TGTGCCAGCCGTCTTCGCGAGGGGGGAAAGACCCAGTACTTC | CASRLREGGKTQYF
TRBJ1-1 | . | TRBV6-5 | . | TGTGCCAGCAGTTACTCGGGGTGGAGTGAAGCTTTCTTT | CASSYSGWSEAFF
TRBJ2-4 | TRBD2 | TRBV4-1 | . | TGCGCCAGCAGCCAAGATCTGCTAGCGGGAGGCAACATTCAGTACTTC | CASSQDLLAGGNIQYF
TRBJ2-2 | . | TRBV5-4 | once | TGTGCCAGCAGCTTGTATGCCGTGGCGACCGGGGAGCTGTTTTTT | CASSLYAVATGELFF
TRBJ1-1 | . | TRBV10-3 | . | TGTGCCATCAGGCAGACAGCCAACACTGAAGCTTTCTTT | CAIRQTANTEAFF
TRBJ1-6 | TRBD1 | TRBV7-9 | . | TGTGCCAGCAGTTCACCGCCGGGACAGGGGAATTCACCCCTCCACTTT | CASSSPPGQGNSPLHF
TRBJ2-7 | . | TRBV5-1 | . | TGCGCCAGCAGCTTCGGGGCAGACTACGAGCAGTACTTC | CASSFGADYEQYF
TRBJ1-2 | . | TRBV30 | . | TGTGCCTGGAGTACGAAGGTCCCCGGTGGCTACACCTTC | CAWSTKVPGGYTF
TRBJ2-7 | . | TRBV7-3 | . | TGTGCCAGCAGCTTCACAGGGACGGGGGAGCAGTACTTC | CASSFTGTGEQYF
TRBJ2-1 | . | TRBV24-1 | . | TGTGCCACCAGTGTCGGAGGCGAGCAGTTCTTC | CATSVGGEQFF
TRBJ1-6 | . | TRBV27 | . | TGTGCCAGCAGAGGTCAGCCAAATTCACCCCTCCACTTT | CASRGQPNSPLHF
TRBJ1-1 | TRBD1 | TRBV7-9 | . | TGTGCCAGCAGCTTAGGGGACAGGGTCACTGAAGCTTTCTTT | CASSLGDRVTEAFF
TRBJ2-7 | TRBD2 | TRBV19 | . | TGTGCCAGTAGGCAGCGGGATACTATCCCCTACGAGCAGTACTTC | CASRQRDTIPYEQYF
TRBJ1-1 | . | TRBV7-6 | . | TGTGCCAGCGCGCGTACACCGAACACTGAAGCTTTCTTT | CASARTPNTEAFF
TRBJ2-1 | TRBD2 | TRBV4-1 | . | TGCGCCAGCAGCCAAGTAATAGCGGGTTCCAATGAGCAGTTCTTC | CASSQVIAGSNEQFF
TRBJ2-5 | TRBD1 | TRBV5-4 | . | TGTGCCAGCAGCGGGAAGACAGGGGAGGAGACCCAGTACTTC | CASSGKTGEETQYF
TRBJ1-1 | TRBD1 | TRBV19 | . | TGTGCCAGTAGACGGACAGGGCGGACGATCGGGGCCACTGAAGCTTTCTTT | CASRRTGRTIGATEAFF